Each of the 31 T cell receptor beta chains below was sequenced from the same sample in a study of post-analysis software for immune sequencing data. The study's findings and limits: Patients showed TRBV5-6, TRBV5-1 and TRBV20-1 among four to six TRBV segments more frequent than in controls.

Unique molecular identifiers featured in each of the TCR beta cDNA libraries. TCRdb processed the PCR reads anew with MiXCR; each CDR3 protein has one entry. The sample contains about 540,000 distinct CDR3 sequences, roughly 34% of which appear only once. Their antigens remain unidentified. What was sequenced was blood. Source of these receptors: a girl between 2 and 17 years old with multiple sclerosis.

The chain employs TRBV6-6 and TRBJ2-5, with 9 bases identical to TRBD1. The CDR3 has 16 residues. J was trimmed by 3 bases and V by 4 bases; bases with no gene match: 9. From germline, CDR1 is MNHNY and CDR2 SVGAGI (reference sequence). The CDR3 coding sequence is TGTGCCAGCAGTTCCTTCGACAGGGGGGATAAAGAGACCCAGTACTTC. As protein: CASSSFDRGDKETQYF.

V gene TRBV24-1 combines with J gene TRBJ2-1, with D maybe TRBD1 (6 bases). Trimming took off 5 bases at V and 9 bases at J, with 19 bases between the two ends. This CDR3 is 15 amino acids long. Germline-derived CDR1 and CDR2 are KGHDR and SFDVKD. CDR3 nucleotide sequence: TGTGCCACCAGTGCCGAGACAGGATCCCCTTCTGAGCAGTTCTTC. Protein product: CATSAETGSPSEQFF.

This sequence joins TRBV29-1 and TRBJ2-5; 13 bases are shared with TRBD2. Germline CDR1 and CDR2: SQVTM and ANQGSEA. V was pared by 4 bases and J by 5 bases, with 4 bases of the junction left unmatched. CDR3 length equals 14 residues. The CDR3 bases are TGCAGCGTTGCTGGACTAGCGGGGGATGAGACCCAGTACTTC. Translating gives CSVAGLAGDETQYF.

The J gene is TRBJ2-5, the V gene TRBV5-8; D might be TRBD1 or TRBD2, each matching 5 bases. CDR1 is SGHTS, CDR2 YDEGEE, per germline. CDR3 length: 10 residues. V lost 6 bases to trimming and J lost 13 bases, with 13 bases between them. The CDR3 here is CASNPGPRYF. The CDR3 DNA follows: TGTGCCAGCAACCCGGGACCCCGGTACTTC.

The chain couples TRBV7-2 to TRBJ1-6; D unclear. The CDR3 covers 17 residues. V was cut by 3 bases and J by 0 bases, with 12 bases left in between. Germline-derived CDR1 and CDR2 are SGHTA and FQGNSA. CDR3 bases: TGTGCCAGCAGCTTGGTTTCGGGGAGCTCCTATAATTCACCCCTCCACTTT. Its protein product is CASSLVSGSSYNSPLHF.

The chain carries TRBV4-1 and TRBJ2-3; 7 bases fit TRBD2. V shed 0 bases, J shed 3 bases, and the junction held 3 bases outside the gene matches. CDR3 size: 15 residues. Germline values: CDR1 MGHRA, CDR2 YSYEKL. The CDR3 is CASSQDQGGTDTQYF. The CDR3 nucleotides read TGCGCCAGCAGCCAAGATCAGGGAGGGACAGATACGCAGTATTTT.

This clonotype was counted only a few times. The chain employs TRBV20-1 and TRBJ2-5; TRBD1 matches 8 bases. CDR3 size: 13 residues. Per the germline V gene, CDR1 is DFQATT and CDR2 is SNEGSKA (reference sequence). J gave up 4 bases and V 6 bases, and 7 bases lay outside the gene matches. The CDR3 coding sequence is TGCAGTGCACATGGACAGGGTAGAGAGACCCAGTACTTC. This encodes CSAHGQGRETQYF.

This clonotype was counted between two and nine times. This chain links TRBV10-3 with TRBJ1-1, with TRBD1 identical over 7 bases. Per germline, CDR1 ENHRY and CDR2 SYGVKD. With 4 bases clipped from V and 1 base from J, the junction kept 0 bases outside the gene matches. This CDR3 is built from 13 residues. The CDR3 reads CAISGTGNTEAFF. For the CDR3, the DNA is TGTGCCATCAGTGGGACAGGGAACACTGAAGCTTTCTTT.

About this clonotype: At one end the junction does not follow the germline gene, possibly because of a read error. The rearrangement uses TRBV7-6 and TRBJ1-2, with D perhaps matching TRBD1 (5 bases). CDR3 size: 13 residues. Germline values: CDR1 SGHVS, CDR2 FNYEAQ. CDR3 sequence: CATSLGAGIGYTF. CDR3 sequence (DNA): TGTGCCACCAGCTTAGGGGCAGGGATTGGCTACACCTTC.

This chain connects TRBV4-1 to TRBJ2-7; D call uncertain. The germline gives CDR1 MGHRA, CDR2 YSYEKL. Trimming cost V 0 bases and J 3 bases, with 21 bases left between them. The CDR3 loop spans 18 amino acids. The CDR3: CASSQEGSTLFGVYEQYF. The CDR3 DNA reads TGCGCCAGCAGCCAAGAGGGCAGCACCCTCTTCGGAGTCTACGAGCAGTACTTC.

This clonotype was seen more than once but under ten times. The chain links TRBV5-1 to TRBJ2-1; D assignment may be TRBD1 or TRBD2 (6 bases each). This CDR3 spans 16 amino acids. Trimming shortened V by 0 bases and J by 0 bases, and 10 bases separated the two germline ends. The germline CDR1 and CDR2 sequences are SGHRS and YFSETQ. CDR3 bases: TGCGCCAGCAGCTTGGGGCGGGACATCTCCTACAATGAGCAGTTCTTC. Protein sequence: CASSLGRDISYNEQFF.

This clonotype has a handful of counts. The rearrangement links TRBV2 to TRBJ2-4; D uncertain. This CDR3 spans 15 amino acids. The germline V and J ends were trimmed by 4 bases and 2 bases, with 12 bases remaining between them. CDR1 is SNHLY, CDR2 FYNNEI, per germline. CDR3 DNA: TGTGCCAGCAGTGTGAGGCAGCTATCCAAAAACATTCAGTACTTC. Its translation is CASSVRQLSKNIQYF.

This clonotype showed up just a few times. This chain links TRBV6-6 with TRBJ2-5; the D gene could be TRBD1 or TRBD2 (7 bases each). V shed 0 bases and J shed 4 bases, with 12 bases lying between them. The germline V gene encodes CDR1 MNHNY and CDR2 SVGAGI (reference sequence). CDR3 length: 15 residues. The CDR3 bases are TGTGCCAGCAGTTACTCGACAGGGAGGGGAGAGACCCAGTACTTC. As protein: CASSYSTGRGETQYF.

The sample holds a few counts of this clonotype. CDR3 sequence reads: CASSLWGTARDTEAFF. CDR3 DNA: TGCGCCAGCAGCTTGTGGGGGACGGCGAGGGACACTGAAGCTTTCTTT. The V call is TRBV5-1, the J call TRBJ1-1; perhaps TRBD1 as D (5 bases). Germline CDR1 reads SGHRS; CDR2 reads YFSETQ. This CDR3 spans 16 amino acids. V was trimmed by 1 base and J by 3 bases, leaving 16 bases between them.

The V gene is TRBV19, the J gene TRBJ1-1; D call uncertain. CDR1 and CDR2 (germline): LNHDA, SQIVND (reference sequence). The CDR3 has 14 residues. V shed 10 bases and J shed 1 base, with 16 bases lying between them. CDR3 region: CATRYSRGNTEAFF. The CDR3 DNA is TGTGCCACCCGATACAGCCGAGGGAACACTGAAGCTTTCTTT.

This clonotype occurred a few times. The rearrangement uses TRBV5-1 and TRBJ2-5; no firm D call. CDR1 and CDR2 (germline): SGHRS, YFSETQ. The V and J ends lost 0 bases and 3 bases respectively, with 9 bases between them. The CDR3 is made up of 14 amino acids. CDR3 DNA sequence: TGCGCCAGCAGCTTGGACGAGCGTAAAGAGACCCAGTACTTC. Amino acid sequence: CASSLDERKETQYF. Full variable domain (missing parts from reference TRBV5-1 and TRBJ2-5): KAGVTQTPRYLIKTRGQQVTLSCSPISGHRSVSWYQQTPGQGLQFLFEYFSETQRNKGNFPGRFSGRQFSNSRSEMNVSTLELGDSALYLCASSLDERKETQYFGPGTRLLVL.

This clonotype was recorded once. As the CDR3 is not closed by the conserved phenylalanine or tryptophan, this likely results from a read error. The CDR3 spells CASSKTGGGGSPLHC. CDR3 DNA: TGTGCCAGCAGCAAGACCGGAGGGGGCGGGTCACCCCTCCACTGT. The rearrangement uses TRBV12-3 or TRBV12-4 and TRBJ1-6, with TRBD1 matching over 7 bases. Trimming took 6 bases from V and 10 from J; bases not matched to a gene: 12. This CDR3 has 15 residues.

The rearrangement uses TRBV19 and TRBJ1-2; D possibly corresponds to TRBD1 (5 bases). The V and J ends lost 0 bases and 7 bases respectively, with 9 bases between them. The CDR3 is 13 residues long. Germline lookup yields CDR1 LNHDA and CDR2 SQIVND (reference sequence). CDR3 nucleotides: TGTGCCAGTAGTATAGAGGGGACCTCTGGCTACACCTTC. Its translation: CASSIEGTSGYTF.

This clonotype has ten or more counts. The chain couples TRBV29-1 to TRBJ2-5; tentatively, D is TRBD1 or TRBD2 (5 bases each). V gave up 6 bases and J gave up 3 bases, with 20 bases separating them. The CDR3 runs 15 residues. Per the germline V gene, CDR1 is SQVTM and CDR2 is ANQGSEA. CDR3 coding DNA: TGCAGCGTCGACTCCCTGGGACCGCGAGAAGAGACCCAGTACTTC. Its translation: CSVDSLGPREETQYF.

The chain couples TRBV4-2 to TRBJ2-1; D possibly uses TRBD1 or TRBD2 (5 bases each). The ends were cut back, 0 bases at V and 4 bases at J, with 16 bases in the middle. This CDR3 is 17 amino acids long. Germline V lookup: CDR1 LGHNA, CDR2 YNFKEQ. For the CDR3, the DNA is TGTGCCAGCAGCCAAGAGACGACCGGGACGGCTTACAATGAGCAGTTCTTC. This sequence encodes CASSQETTGTAYNEQFF.

Concerning this clonotype itself: An end of the junction does not agree with germline; a read error may underlie this. V and J are TRBV7-7 and TRBJ2-5; 7 positions match TRBD1. Germline values: CDR1 SSHAT, CDR2 FNYEAQ (reference sequence). The CDR3 has 14 amino acids. DNA for the CDR3: TGTGCTAGCAGCCCTGGACAGGTCTGGGAGACCCAGTACTTC. The encoded protein is CASSPGQVWETQYF.

This clonotype has only a few counts. DNA for the CDR3: TGCGCCAGCAGAACCGGGACTAGCGCCCTGGTTGGGCAGTTCTTC. It encodes CASRTGTSALVGQFF. This chain links TRBV5-1 with TRBJ2-1, with 10 bases lining up with TRBD2. The CDR3 is made up of 15 amino acids. Trimming removed 5 bases from V and 12 bases from J; junction bases left unmatched: 14. The germline V gene encodes CDR1 SGHRS and CDR2 YFSETQ.

This clonotype was seen more than once but under ten times. The V and J genes are TRBV9 and TRBJ1-2; TRBD1 matches at 7 bases. The V and J ends lost 4 bases and 4 bases, in that order; junction bases with no gene match: 7. From germline, CDR1 is SGDLS and CDR2 YYNGEE. The CDR3 runs to 14 residues. CDR3 loop: CASSFAGGSYGYTF. The CDR3 region has the DNA TGTGCCAGCAGCTTCGCAGGGGGTTCCTATGGCTACACCTTC.

CDR3 sequence reads: CASSPDRGIHQPQHF. The CDR3 nucleotides read TGCGCCAGCAGCCCCGACAGGGGGATACATCAGCCCCAGCATTTT. This sequence joins TRBV4-1 and TRBJ1-5, with 9 bases matching TRBD1. CDR3 length: 15 residues. The J segment lost 5 bases and the V segment lost 4 bases, leaving 6 bases of the junction unmatched. Germline values: CDR1 MGHRA, CDR2 YSYEKL.

The V call is TRBV21-1, the J call TRBJ2-4; the table calls TRBD1, which could not be checked here. TRBV21-1 is given as a pseudogene. The CDR3 spans 16 residues. The CDR3 loop reads CASSKEARRDEDIQYF. CDR3 bases: TGTGCCAGCAGCAAAGAGGCGCGCAGGGATGAGGACATTCAGTACTTC.

The sample holds a few counts of this clonotype. This CDR3 is CSATRQGGSYEQYF. The CDR3 nucleotides read TGCAGTGCTACTAGACAGGGGGGTTCCTACGAGCAGTACTTC. The rearrangement joins TRBV20-1 to TRBJ2-7, with 9 bases matching TRBD1. The V segment lost 4 bases and the J segment 1 base; nucleotides outside the gene matches: 5. This CDR3 contains 14 residues. CDR1 and CDR2 from the germline V gene are DFQATT and SNEGSKA (reference sequence).

This rearrangement joins TRBV12-3 or TRBV12-4 to TRBJ1-1; 8 nucleotides match TRBD1. The junction had 2 bases not matched to a gene; V was cut back by 5 bases and J by 6 bases. This CDR3 contains 12 residues. The CDR3 coding sequence is TGTGCCAGCAGTCAACAGGGGGCTGAAGCTTTCTTT. It specifies CASSQQGAEAFF.

This clonotype was detected ten times or more. This chain connects TRBV5-1 to TRBJ1-2; the D is unclear. V lost 0 bases and J 3 bases, leaving 6 bases between the germline ends. The CDR3 loop spans 13 amino acids. The V gene's germline CDR1 is SGHRS and CDR2 YFSETQ. The CDR3, as DNA: TGCGCCAGCAGCTTGGATCCAGACTATGGCTACACCTTC. Its translation: CASSLDPDYGYTF.

The V call is TRBV18, the J call TRBJ1-1, with D unclear. The CDR3 is 13 residues long. CDR1 KGHSH and CDR2 LQKENI come from the germline V gene. Trimming took 2 bases from V and 3 from J, leaving 7 bases between them. CDR3 bases: TGTGCCAGCTCACCAAGTTTGGACACTGAAGCTTTCTTT. Amino acids: CASSPSLDTEAFF. Complete variable domain (other parts from reference TRBV18 and TRBJ1-1): NAGVMQNPRHLVRRRGQEARLRCSPMKGHSHVYWYRQLPEEGLKFMVYLQKENIIDESGMPKERFSAEFPKEGPSILRIQQVVRGDSAAYFCASSPSLDTEAFFGQGTRLTVV.

The CDR3 spells CSARGPLEAFF. CDR3 DNA: TGCAGTGCTAGAGGGCCGTTGGAAGCTTTCTTT. V is TRBV20-1 and J is TRBJ1-1; unclear D gene. CDR1 and CDR2 from the germline V gene are DFQATT and SNEGSKA (reference sequence). The CDR3 covers 11 residues. V lost 1 base to trimming and J lost 8 bases, with 8 bases between them.

In DNA form, the CDR3 reads TGTGCCGGTGGCGGGGGGCGACACTACGAGCAGTACTTC. It yields the protein CAGGGGRHYEQYF. This chain joins TRBV6-2 or TRBV6-3 and TRBJ2-7; the match to TRBD2 covers 8 bases. J gave up 3 bases and V 11 bases, and 9 bases lay outside the gene matches. Germline CDR1 MNHEY, CDR2 SVGEGT. The CDR3 length is 13 residues.